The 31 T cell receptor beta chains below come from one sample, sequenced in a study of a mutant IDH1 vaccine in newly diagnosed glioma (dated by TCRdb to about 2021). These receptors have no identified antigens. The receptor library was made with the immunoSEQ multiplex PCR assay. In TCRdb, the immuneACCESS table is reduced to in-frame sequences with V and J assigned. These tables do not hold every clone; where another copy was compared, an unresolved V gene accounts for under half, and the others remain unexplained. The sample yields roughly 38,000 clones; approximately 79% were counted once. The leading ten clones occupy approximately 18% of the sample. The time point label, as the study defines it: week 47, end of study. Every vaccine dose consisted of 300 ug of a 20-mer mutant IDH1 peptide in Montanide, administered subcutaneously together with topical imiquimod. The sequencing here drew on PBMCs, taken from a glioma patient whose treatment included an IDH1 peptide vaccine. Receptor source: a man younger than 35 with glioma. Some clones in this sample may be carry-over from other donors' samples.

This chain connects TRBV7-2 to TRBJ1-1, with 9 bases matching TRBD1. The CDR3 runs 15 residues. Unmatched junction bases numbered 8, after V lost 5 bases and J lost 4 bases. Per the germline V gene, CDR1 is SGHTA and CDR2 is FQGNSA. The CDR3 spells CASSPQGALGTEAFF. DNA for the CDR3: TGTGCCAGCAGCCCACAGGGGGCTCTTGGCACTGAAGCTTTCTTT. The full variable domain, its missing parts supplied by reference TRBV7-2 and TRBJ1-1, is GAGVSQSPSNKVTEKGKDVELRCDPISGHTALYWYRQSLGQGLEFLIYFQGNSAPDKSGLPSDRFSAERTGGSVSTLTIQRTQQEDSAVYLCASSPQGALGTEAFFGQGTRLTVV.

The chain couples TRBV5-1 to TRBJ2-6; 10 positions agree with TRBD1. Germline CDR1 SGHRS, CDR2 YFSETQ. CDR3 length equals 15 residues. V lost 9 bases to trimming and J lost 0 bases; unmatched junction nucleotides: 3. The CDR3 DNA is TGCGCCACCGGGACAGGGGTCTCTGGGGCCAACGTCCTGACTTTC. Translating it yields CATGTGVSGANVLTF. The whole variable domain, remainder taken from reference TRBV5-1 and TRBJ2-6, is KAGVTQTPRYLIKTRGQQVTLSCSPISGHRSVSWYQQTPGQGLQFLFEYFSETQRNKGNFPGRFSGRQFSNSRSEMNVSTLELGDSALYLCATGTGVSGANVLTFGAGSRLTVL.

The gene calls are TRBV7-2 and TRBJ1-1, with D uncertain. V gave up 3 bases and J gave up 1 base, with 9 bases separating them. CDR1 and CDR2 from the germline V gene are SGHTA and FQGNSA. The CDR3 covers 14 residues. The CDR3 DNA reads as TGTGCCAGCAGCTTGGCGGGAAGGAACACTGAAGCTTTCTTT. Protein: CASSLAGRNTEAFF.

The CDR3 nucleotides are TGTGCCAGCTCACTCCGAGGGGGAGGTAATCAGCCCCAGCATTTT. It yields the protein CASSLRGGGNQPQHF. The chain has TRBV18 and TRBJ1-5; D perhaps matches TRBD1 (6 bases). Trimming removed 4 bases from V and 4 bases from J, with 14 bases in between. The CDR3 extends over 15 amino acids. Looked up from germline, CDR1 is KGHSH and CDR2 is LQKENI.

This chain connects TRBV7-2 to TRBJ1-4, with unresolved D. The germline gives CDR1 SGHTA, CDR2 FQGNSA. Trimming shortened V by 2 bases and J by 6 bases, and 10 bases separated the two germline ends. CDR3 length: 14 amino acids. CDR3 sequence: CASSLKEGYEKLFF. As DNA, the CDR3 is TGTGCCAGCAGCTTAAAGGAAGGCTATGAAAAACTGTTTTTT.

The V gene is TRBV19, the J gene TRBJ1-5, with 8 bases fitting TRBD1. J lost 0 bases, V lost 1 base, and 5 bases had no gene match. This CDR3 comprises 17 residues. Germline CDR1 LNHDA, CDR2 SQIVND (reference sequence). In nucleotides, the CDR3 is TGTGCCAGTAGTATAGTGACAGGGGCTTATAGCAATCAGCCCCAGCATTTT. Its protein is CASSIVTGAYSNQPQHF.

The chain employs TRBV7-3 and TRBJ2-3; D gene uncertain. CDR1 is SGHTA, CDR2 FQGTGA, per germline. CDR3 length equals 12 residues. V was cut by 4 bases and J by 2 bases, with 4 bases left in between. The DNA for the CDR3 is TGTGCCAGCAGCTCTTCCACAGATACGCAGTATTTT. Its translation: CASSSSTDTQYF.

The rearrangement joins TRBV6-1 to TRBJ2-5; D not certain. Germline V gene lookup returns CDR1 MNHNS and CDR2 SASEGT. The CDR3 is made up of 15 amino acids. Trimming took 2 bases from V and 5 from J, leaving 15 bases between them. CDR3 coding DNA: TGTGCCAGCAGTGAAAGACCGACCCTTGGGGAGACCCAGTACTTC. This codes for CASSERPTLGETQYF.

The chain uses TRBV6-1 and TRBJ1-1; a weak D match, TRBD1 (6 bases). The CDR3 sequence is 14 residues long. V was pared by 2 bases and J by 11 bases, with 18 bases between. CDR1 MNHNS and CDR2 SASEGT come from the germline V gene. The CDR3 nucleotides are TGTGCCAGCAGTGAACCAGGGGAGGGGTATAAGGCTTTCTTT. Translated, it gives CASSEPGEGYKAFF.

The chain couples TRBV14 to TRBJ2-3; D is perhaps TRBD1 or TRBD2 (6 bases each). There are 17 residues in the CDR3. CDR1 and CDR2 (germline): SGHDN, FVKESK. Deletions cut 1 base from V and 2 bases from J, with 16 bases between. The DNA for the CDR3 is TGTGCCAGCAGCCAAGTTGCGGGACATCTCAACACAGATACGCAGTATTTT. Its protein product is CASSQVAGHLNTDTQYF.

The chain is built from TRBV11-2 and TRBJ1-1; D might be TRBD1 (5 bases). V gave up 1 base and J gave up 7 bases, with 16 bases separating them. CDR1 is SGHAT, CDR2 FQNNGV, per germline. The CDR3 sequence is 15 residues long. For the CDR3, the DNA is TGTGCCAGCAGCTTAGTACCTACACACGGGGGTGAAGCTTTCTTT. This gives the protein CASSLVPTHGGEAFF.

For the CDR3, the DNA is TGCAGCGTTGAAGAACGGGGCCGTACTGAAGCTTTCTTT. Its translation is CSVEERGRTEAFF. V usage is TRBV29-1 and J usage is TRBJ1-1; D might be TRBD1 (5 bases). V was clipped by 0 bases and J by 5 bases, with 10 bases between them. Germline lookup yields CDR1 SQVTM and CDR2 ANQGSEA. The CDR3 is 13 residues long.

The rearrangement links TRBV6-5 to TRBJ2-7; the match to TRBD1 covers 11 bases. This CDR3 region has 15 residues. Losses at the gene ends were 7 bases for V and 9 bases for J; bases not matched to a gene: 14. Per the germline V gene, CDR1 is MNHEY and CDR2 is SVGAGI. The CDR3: CASNSAGTGGSGQYF. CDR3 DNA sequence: TGTGCCAGCAACTCCGCCGGGACAGGGGGTTCGGGGCAGTACTTC.

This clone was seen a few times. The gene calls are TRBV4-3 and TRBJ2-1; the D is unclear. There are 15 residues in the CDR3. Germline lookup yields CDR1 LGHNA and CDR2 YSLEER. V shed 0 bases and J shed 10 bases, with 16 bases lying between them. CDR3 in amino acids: CASSQDRNRLGEQFF. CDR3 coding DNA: TGCGCCAGCAGCCAAGATCGGAACCGACTCGGGGAGCAGTTCTTC.

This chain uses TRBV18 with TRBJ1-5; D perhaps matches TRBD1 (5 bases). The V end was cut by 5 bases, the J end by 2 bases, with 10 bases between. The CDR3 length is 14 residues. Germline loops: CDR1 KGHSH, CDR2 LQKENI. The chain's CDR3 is CASSRGLGNQPQHF. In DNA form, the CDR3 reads TGTGCCAGCTCAAGGGGTTTGGGCAATCAGCCCCAGCATTTT. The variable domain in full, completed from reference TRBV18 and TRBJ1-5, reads NAGVMQNPRHLVRRRGQEARLRCSPMKGHSHVYWYRQLPEEGLKFMVYLQKENIIDESGMPKERFSAEFPKEGPSILRIQQVVRGDSAAYFCASSRGLGNQPQHFGDGTRLSIL.

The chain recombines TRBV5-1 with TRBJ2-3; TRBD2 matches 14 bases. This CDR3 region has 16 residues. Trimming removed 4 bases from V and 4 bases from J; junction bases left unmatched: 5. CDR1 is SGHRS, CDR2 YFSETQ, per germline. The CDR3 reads CASSLRGLAGADTQYF. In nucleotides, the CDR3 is TGCGCCAGCAGCCTGAGGGGACTAGCGGGGGCAGATACGCAGTATTTT.

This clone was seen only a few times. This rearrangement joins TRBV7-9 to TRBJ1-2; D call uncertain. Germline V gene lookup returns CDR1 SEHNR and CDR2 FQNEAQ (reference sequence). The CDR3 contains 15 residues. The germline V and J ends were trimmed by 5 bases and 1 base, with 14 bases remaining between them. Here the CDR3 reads CASSRSIRGNYGYTF. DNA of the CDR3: TGTGCCAGCAGCCGAAGTATCCGGGGTAACTATGGCTACACCTTC.

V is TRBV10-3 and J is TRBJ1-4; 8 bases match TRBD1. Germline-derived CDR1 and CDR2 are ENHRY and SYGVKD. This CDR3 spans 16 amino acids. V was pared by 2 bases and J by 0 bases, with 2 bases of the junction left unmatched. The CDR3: CAISEDRGPTNEKLFF. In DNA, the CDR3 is TGTGCCATCAGTGAGGACAGGGGCCCAACTAATGAAAAACTGTTTTTT.

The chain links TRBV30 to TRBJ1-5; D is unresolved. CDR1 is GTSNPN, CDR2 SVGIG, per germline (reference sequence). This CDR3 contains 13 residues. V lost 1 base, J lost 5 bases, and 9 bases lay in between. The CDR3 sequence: CAWSEGSHQPQHF. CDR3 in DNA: TGTGCCTGGAGTGAAGGGAGCCATCAGCCCCAGCATTTT.

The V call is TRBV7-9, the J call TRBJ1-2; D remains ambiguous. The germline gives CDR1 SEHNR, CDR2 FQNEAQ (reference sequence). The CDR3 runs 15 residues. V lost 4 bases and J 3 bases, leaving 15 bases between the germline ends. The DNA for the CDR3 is TGTGCCAGCAGCTCCGCTCAGGACCGATACTATGGCTACACCTTC. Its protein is CASSSAQDRYYGYTF.

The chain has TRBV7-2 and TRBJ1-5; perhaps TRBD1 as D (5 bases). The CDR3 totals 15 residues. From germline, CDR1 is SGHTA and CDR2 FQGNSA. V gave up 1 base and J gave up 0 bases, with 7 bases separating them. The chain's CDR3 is CASSLGDVSNQPQHF. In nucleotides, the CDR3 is TGTGCCAGCAGCTTAGGGGACGTTAGCAATCAGCCCCAGCATTTT.

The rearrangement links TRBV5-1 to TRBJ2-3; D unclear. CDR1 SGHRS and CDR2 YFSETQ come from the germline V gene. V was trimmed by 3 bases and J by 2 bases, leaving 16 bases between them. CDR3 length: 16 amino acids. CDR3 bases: TGCGCCAGCAGCTCATGGAGCGTAGGCCTCACAGATACGCAGTATTTT. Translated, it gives CASSSWSVGLTDTQYF.

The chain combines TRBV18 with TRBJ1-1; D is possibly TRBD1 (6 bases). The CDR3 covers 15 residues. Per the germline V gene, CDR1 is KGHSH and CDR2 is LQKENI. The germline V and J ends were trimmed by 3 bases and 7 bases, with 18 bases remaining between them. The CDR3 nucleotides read TGTGCCAGCTCACCCGAGAGGGGGATTGGTGGTGAAGCTTTCTTT. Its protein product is CASSPERGIGGEAFF.

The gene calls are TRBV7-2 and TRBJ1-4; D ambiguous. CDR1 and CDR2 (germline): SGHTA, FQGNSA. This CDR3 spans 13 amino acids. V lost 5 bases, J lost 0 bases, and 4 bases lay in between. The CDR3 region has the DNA TGTGCCAGCAGCCGTGCAACTAATGAAAAACTGTTTTTT. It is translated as CASSRATNEKLFF.

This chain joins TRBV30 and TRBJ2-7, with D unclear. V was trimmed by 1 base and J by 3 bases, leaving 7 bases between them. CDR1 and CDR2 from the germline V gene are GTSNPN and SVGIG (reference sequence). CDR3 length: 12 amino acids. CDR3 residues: CAWSGSGYEQYF. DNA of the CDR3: TGTGCCTGGAGTGGCTCCGGCTACGAGCAGTACTTC.

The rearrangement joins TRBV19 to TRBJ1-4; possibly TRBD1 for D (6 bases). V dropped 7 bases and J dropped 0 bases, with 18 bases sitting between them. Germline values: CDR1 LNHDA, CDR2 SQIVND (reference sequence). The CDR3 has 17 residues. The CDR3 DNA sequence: TGTGCCAGTAATGACAGGAAACATATTGCAACTAATGAAAAACTGTTTTTT. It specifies CASNDRKHIATNEKLFF.

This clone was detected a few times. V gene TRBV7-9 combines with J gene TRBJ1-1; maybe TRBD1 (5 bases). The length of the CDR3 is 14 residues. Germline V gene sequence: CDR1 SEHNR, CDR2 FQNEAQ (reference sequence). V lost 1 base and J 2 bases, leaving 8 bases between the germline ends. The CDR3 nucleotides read TGTGCCAGCAGCTTAGGGGGGGGAAACACTGAAGCTTTCTTT. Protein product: CASSLGGGNTEAFF.

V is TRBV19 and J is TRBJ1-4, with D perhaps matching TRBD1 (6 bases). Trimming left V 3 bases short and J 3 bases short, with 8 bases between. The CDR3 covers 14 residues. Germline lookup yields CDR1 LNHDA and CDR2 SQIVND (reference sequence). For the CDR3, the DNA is TGTGCCAGTAGTATGAGGGGGGCTAATGAAAAACTGTTTTTT. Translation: CASSMRGANEKLFF. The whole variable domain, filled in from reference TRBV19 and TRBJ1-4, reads DGGITQSPKYLFRKEGQNVTLSCEQNLNHDAMYWYRQDPGQGLRLIYYSQIVNDFQKGDIAEGYSVSREKKESFPLTVTSAQKNPTAFYLCASSMRGANEKLFFGSGTQLSVL.

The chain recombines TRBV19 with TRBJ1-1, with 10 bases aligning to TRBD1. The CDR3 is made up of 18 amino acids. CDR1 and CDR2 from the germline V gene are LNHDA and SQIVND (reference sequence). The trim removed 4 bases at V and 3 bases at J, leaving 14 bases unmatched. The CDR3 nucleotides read TGTGCCAGTAGTACGCGGGACAGGGGCCGCGTTGGCGACACTGAAGCTTTCTTT. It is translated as CASSTRDRGRVGDTEAFF.

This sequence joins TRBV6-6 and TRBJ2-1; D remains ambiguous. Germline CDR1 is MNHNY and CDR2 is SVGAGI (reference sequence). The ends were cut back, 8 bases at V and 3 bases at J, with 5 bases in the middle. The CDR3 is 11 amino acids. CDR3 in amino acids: CASRIYNEQFF. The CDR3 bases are TGTGCCAGCCGGATCTACAATGAGCAGTTCTTC.

The CDR3: CASSAGGGHYEQYF. CDR3 nucleotide sequence: TGTGCCAGCAGTGCCGGCGGGGGGCACTACGAGCAGTACTTC. The chain employs TRBV2 and TRBJ2-7; 8 bases match TRBD2. V was pared by 4 bases and J by 3 bases, with 5 bases of the junction left unmatched. Per the germline V gene, CDR1 is SNHLY and CDR2 is FYNNEI. The CDR3 consists of 14 residues.